The next 25 T cell receptor beta chains were all read from a single sample in a study of blood T cells in healthy people across ages. With a J-beta primer mix and a sample-barcoded 5' primer, a second PCR ran roughly 7 to 11 cycles. TCRdb passed the 5' RACE reads through MiXCR, listing each CDR3 protein once. The sample lists 780,000 or so distinct CDR3 sequences, approximately 60% seen once, with around a quarter in the top ten. The sequenced material came from blood. The source is a man aged 35 to 55 in good health.

This clonotype was recorded a few times. This sequence joins TRBV20-1 and TRBJ2-7, with D possibly being TRBD1 (5 bases). The last part of the DNA fits TRBJ2-5 better; the J call may be wrong. The CDR3 runs 15 residues. The germline V gene encodes CDR1 DFQATT and CDR2 SNEGSKA (reference sequence). In DNA, the CDR3 is TGCAGTGCTAGAGAACCCCCTCCAGGGTGGGAGACCCAGTACTTC. As protein: CSAREPPPGWETQYF.

In nucleotides, the CDR3 is TGTGCCAGCAGCCCGGGGGCACAACGTAACCAGTTTTTT. Translated, it gives CASSPGAQRNQFF. The chain recombines TRBV7-2 with TRBJ1-4, with D perhaps matching TRBD1 (6 bases). Germline-derived CDR1 and CDR2 are SGHTA and FQGNSA. The V end was cut by 5 bases, the J end by 16 bases, with 20 bases between. The CDR3 length is 13 residues.

This clonotype was observed a single time. This chain joins TRBV9 and TRBJ2-1, with 8 positions matching TRBD1. Germline values: CDR1 SGDLS, CDR2 YYNGEE. The CDR3 extends over 14 amino acids. V shed 3 bases and J 8 bases; nucleotides not matched to a gene: 7. As DNA, the CDR3 is TGTGCCAGCAGCGATGACAGGGGACGGCATGAGCAGTTCTTC. Translated, it gives CASSDDRGRHEQFF.

The J gene is TRBJ2-3, the V gene TRBV4-3; TRBD2 matches at 12 bases. Per germline, CDR1 LGHNA and CDR2 YSLEER. Trimming removed 0 bases from V and 4 bases from J; junction bases left unmatched: 8. This CDR3 spans 18 amino acids. CDR3 amino acids: CASSQDSIASGRADTQYF. The DNA of the CDR3 is TGCGCCAGCAGCCAAGATAGTATAGCTAGCGGGAGGGCAGATACGCAGTATTTT.

This clonotype has at least ten counts. The genes are TRBV7-8 and TRBJ2-5, with a weak D call TRBD2 (7 bases). This CDR3 is built from 17 residues. From germline, CDR1 is SGHVS and CDR2 FQNEAQ. V was pared by 5 bases and J by 1 base, with 20 bases between. The CDR3 nucleotides are TGTGCCAGCAGCCAACCTATAGGGGGGGGACTCCAAGAGACCCAGTACTTC. This codes for CASSQPIGGGLQETQYF.

This chain connects TRBV9 to TRBJ2-3; 8 bases align to TRBD2. The CDR3 contains 15 residues. V dropped 4 bases and J dropped 1; count of bases not matched to a gene: 5. CDR1 is SGDLS and CDR2 is YYNGEE in the germline V gene. In nucleotides, the CDR3 is TGTGCCAGCAGCACTAGAGCGGGGGGCACAGATACGCAGTATTTT. It specifies CASSTRAGGTDTQYF. Combining the CDR3 with reference TRBV9 and TRBJ2-3 gives the whole variable domain DSGVTQTPKHLITATGQRVTLRCSPRSGDLSVYWYQQSLDQGLQFLIQYYNGEERAKGNILERFSAQQFPDLHSELNLSSLELGDSALYFCASSTRAGGTDTQYFGPGTRLTVL.

This clonotype was counted between two and nine times. The V gene is TRBV4-1, the J gene TRBJ2-3, with TRBD2 matching 7 bases. This CDR3 region has 15 residues. The V segment lost 0 bases and the J segment 3 bases; nucleotides outside the gene matches: 3. Germline CDR1 and CDR2: MGHRA and YSYEKL. Written as DNA, the CDR3 is TGCGCCAGCAGCCAAGACGTTAGCGGGACAGATACGCAGTATTTT. Translated: CASSQDVSGTDTQYF.

The chain employs TRBV6-5 and TRBJ2-3; TRBD1 matches 8 bases. This CDR3 region has 13 residues. The germline V gene has CDR1 MNHEY and CDR2 SVGAGI. The V gene end was trimmed by 2 bases and the J gene end by 13 bases; junction bases not matched to a gene: 8. CDR3 DNA sequence: TGTGCCAGCAGTTACGCGGACAGGGCACGGGAGTATTTT. The encoded protein is CASSYADRAREYF.

The rearrangement uses TRBV3-1 and TRBJ1-6; TRBD1 agrees at 8 bases. V trimming: 8 bases; J trimming: 9 bases; junction bases outside the gene matches: 15. This CDR3 is built from 16 residues. Germline CDR1 is LGHDT and CDR2 is YNNKEL (reference sequence). The CDR3 protein is CASGNGQGLDRSPLHF. In nucleotides, the CDR3 is TGTGCCAGCGGAAATGGACAGGGTCTTGATCGTTCACCCCTCCACTTT.

This clonotype was observed a few times. The chain couples TRBV5-1 to TRBJ2-3; 7 bases are a match to TRBD2. This CDR3 is built from 17 residues. Germline V gene lookup returns CDR1 SGHRS and CDR2 YFSETQ. The J segment lost 1 base and the V segment lost 3 bases, leaving 11 bases of the junction unmatched. The CDR3 DNA follows: TGCGCCAGCAGCTCCTACACCGGGACTACTGGCACAGATACGCAGTATTTT. As protein: CASSSYTGTTGTDTQYF.

Only one count was recorded for this clonotype. The chain carries TRBV10-3 and TRBJ1-1; D not certain. CDR1 and CDR2 (germline): ENHRY, SYGVKD. V was pared by 6 bases and J by 5 bases, with 13 bases between. CDR3 length equals 13 residues. The CDR3 region has the DNA TGTGCCATCAGCCAAGAACGGAGAACTGAAGCTTTCTTT. Amino acid sequence: CAISQERRTEAFF.

The rearrangement links TRBV7-2 to TRBJ2-1; no definite D call. The length of the CDR3 is 14 residues. CDR1 and CDR2 from the germline V gene are SGHTA and FQGNSA. V lost 4 bases to trimming and J lost 10 bases, with 17 bases between them. The CDR3 nucleotides read TGTGCCAGCAGCTCCAGATTATCCCGGGCAGAGCAGTTCTTC. Encoded protein: CASSSRLSRAEQFF.

The rearrangement links TRBV5-1 to TRBJ2-4; a possible D gene is TRBD1 (7 bases). Germline V gene data show CDR1 as SGHRS and CDR2 as YFSETQ. V gave up 3 bases and J gave up 2 bases, with 15 bases separating them. The CDR3 length is 16 residues. The CDR3 loop reads CASSSRQGGTKNIQYF. In nucleotides, the CDR3 is TGCGCCAGCAGCTCCCGACAGGGAGGCACCAAAAACATTCAGTACTTC.

The sample holds a few counts of this clonotype. This chain joins TRBV7-2 and TRBJ2-3; D is uncertain. This CDR3 is 14 amino acids long. Germline CDR1 SGHTA, CDR2 FQGNSA. The V end lost 5 bases, the J end lost 3 bases, and 12 bases lay between the germline ends. CDR3 coding DNA: TGTGCCAGCAGCCCCTCGCTAGGAACAGATACGCAGTATTTT. Its protein product is CASSPSLGTDTQYF.

A few counts support this clonotype. DNA of the CDR3: TGTGCCAGCAGCCAAGACGCCTACAATGAGCAGTTCTTC. Its protein product is CASSQDAYNEQFF. V and J are TRBV3-1 and TRBJ2-1; D ambiguous. V lost 0 bases and J 2 bases, leaving 2 bases between the germline ends. Germline CDR1 reads LGHDT; CDR2 reads YNNKEL (reference sequence). The CDR3 runs to 13 residues.

V gene TRBV7-2 combines with J gene TRBJ2-7; 8 nucleotides match TRBD2. The CDR3 loop spans 16 amino acids. Trimming cost V 5 bases and J 2 bases; bases outside gene matches: 11. Germline V gene lookup returns CDR1 SGHTA and CDR2 FQGNSA. The CDR3 DNA reads TGTGCCAGCAGCCCCCTCAGGGCGGGAGGAACCTACGAGCAGTACTTC. Protein sequence: CASSPLRAGGTYEQYF.

J is TRBJ1-1 and V is TRBV19; D may be TRBD1 (6 bases). Germline-derived CDR1 and CDR2 are LNHDA and SQIVND (reference sequence). Trimming took 4 bases from V and 4 from J, leaving 19 bases between them. This CDR3 spans 16 amino acids. CDR3 residues: CASSTRGGAMSTEAFF. The CDR3 DNA sequence: TGTGCCAGTAGTACCAGAGGGGGGGCGATGAGCACTGAAGCTTTCTTT.

This chain connects TRBV7-2 to TRBJ2-3, with 8 bases matching TRBD2. The V gene's germline CDR1 is SGHTA and CDR2 FQGNSA. The CDR3 covers 15 residues. With 2 bases clipped from V and 4 bases from J, the junction kept 5 bases outside the gene matches. The CDR3 DNA reads as TGTGCCAGCAGCTTACTTAATAGCGGGGCAGATACGCAGTATTTT. Amino acid sequence: CASSLLNSGADTQYF.

In its sample, this clonotype was seen a few times. CDR3 nucleotide sequence: TGTGCCTGGAAAGCTAGCGATTGGGATAGACCCACAGATACGCAGTATTTT. The encoded protein is CAWKASDWDRPTDTQYF. The chain couples TRBV30 to TRBJ2-3; D may be TRBD2 (6 bases). From germline, CDR1 is GTSNPN and CDR2 SVGIG (reference sequence). V lost 4 bases to trimming and J lost 2 bases, with 22 bases between them. The CDR3 is 17 residues long.

V usage is TRBV27 and J usage is TRBJ1-2; D ambiguous. The germline CDR1 and CDR2 sequences are MNHEY and SMNVEV (reference sequence). The CDR3 runs to 14 residues. Trimming pared 5 bases from V and 7 bases from J, leaving 17 bases between. CDR3 DNA sequence: TGTGCCAGCAGTGGCAGACCTGGTCTGGTTGGCTACACCTTC. Translating it yields CASSGRPGLVGYTF.

This clonotype was picked up a small number of times. The rearrangement uses TRBV7-2 and TRBJ2-7, with 9 bases lining up with TRBD1. CDR1 SGHTA and CDR2 FQGNSA come from the germline V gene. V was clipped by 5 bases and J by 6 bases; unmatched bases: 8. This CDR3 comprises 14 residues. The CDR3 loop is CASSGQGQDAEQYF. The DNA of the CDR3 is TGTGCCAGCAGCGGACAGGGGCAGGACGCCGAGCAGTACTTC.

This clonotype has a count of ten or more. The V gene is TRBV30, the J gene TRBJ2-1; D is uncertain. This CDR3 region has 15 residues. V lost 8 bases to trimming and J lost 2 bases, with 19 bases between them. Germline CDR1 reads GTSNPN; CDR2 reads SVGIG (reference sequence). The CDR3 loop reads CAHRSGSRAYNEQFF. CDR3 nucleotides: TGTGCCCACCGCTCTGGTAGCAGAGCCTACAATGAGCAGTTCTTC.

A few counts support this clonotype. The chain combines TRBV7-2 with TRBJ2-5; D possibly corresponds to TRBD1 (5 bases). The end of the DNA is better explained by TRBJ2-4, so the J call may be wrong. Per the germline V gene, CDR1 is SGHTA and CDR2 is FQGNSA. The CDR3 is 13 amino acids. The CDR3 protein is CASSFRQNNIQYF. The DNA for the CDR3 is TGTGCCAGCAGCTTCAGACAGAACAACATTCAGTACTTC.

The gene calls are TRBV6-4 and TRBJ2-2; tentative D call: TRBD2 (6 bases). With 3 bases removed from V and 4 bases from J, the gap between germline ends came to 15 bases. Looked up from germline, CDR1 is MRHNA and CDR2 is SNTAGT. This CDR3 is built from 16 residues. The CDR3 DNA is TGTGCCAGCAGTGAGCGGGGTCATCCTGCCACCGGGGAGCTGTTTTTT. It translates to CASSERGHPATGELFF.

This chain joins TRBV11-3 and TRBJ1-1, with 8 bases fitting TRBD1. The CDR3 consists of 14 residues. V trimming: 5 bases; J trimming: 6 bases; junction bases outside the gene matches: 8. Germline V gives CDR1 SGHNT, CDR2 YENEEA. The CDR3 protein is CASSAGGGRAEAFF. CDR3 nucleotides: TGTGCCAGCAGCGCAGGGGGCGGGAGGGCTGAAGCTTTCTTT.